The TCR beta chain described here comes from a study of post-analysis software for immune sequencing data. Overall study: Included courses were relapsing-remitting and secondary progressive multiple sclerosis; progressive-relapsing multiple sclerosis was also included.

The study, taken as a whole, reports: The F measure placed samples prepared in the same batch into strongly shared clusters. For normalized Chao1 diversity, multiple sclerosis patients scored significantly lower than controls did. TRBV5-6, TRBV5-1 and TRBV20-1 were among five TRBV segments more frequent in patients than controls.

Notes on this clonotype: The antigen remains undetermined.

cDNA libraries for TCR beta contained unique molecular identifiers. Between about 1 and 10 million T cells gave rise to a few hundred thousand cDNA molecules. Each CDR3 protein gets one entry after TCRdb re-called the PCR reads with MiXCR. The sample includes about 820,000 distinct CDR3 sequences, about 53% of them seen just once. Trimming removed 6 bases from V and 3 bases from J, with 14 bases in between. This CDR3 is built from 15 residues. This TCR came from a girl aged 10-17 years with multiple sclerosis. The sequencing input was blood. The chain combines TRBV12-3 or TRBV12-4 with TRBJ1-4; maybe TRBD1 (6 bases). As DNA, the CDR3 is TGTGCCAGCAGCCGCGGGCCAGGGGCTAATGAAAAACTGTTTTTT. Amino acids: CASSRGPGANEKLFF.